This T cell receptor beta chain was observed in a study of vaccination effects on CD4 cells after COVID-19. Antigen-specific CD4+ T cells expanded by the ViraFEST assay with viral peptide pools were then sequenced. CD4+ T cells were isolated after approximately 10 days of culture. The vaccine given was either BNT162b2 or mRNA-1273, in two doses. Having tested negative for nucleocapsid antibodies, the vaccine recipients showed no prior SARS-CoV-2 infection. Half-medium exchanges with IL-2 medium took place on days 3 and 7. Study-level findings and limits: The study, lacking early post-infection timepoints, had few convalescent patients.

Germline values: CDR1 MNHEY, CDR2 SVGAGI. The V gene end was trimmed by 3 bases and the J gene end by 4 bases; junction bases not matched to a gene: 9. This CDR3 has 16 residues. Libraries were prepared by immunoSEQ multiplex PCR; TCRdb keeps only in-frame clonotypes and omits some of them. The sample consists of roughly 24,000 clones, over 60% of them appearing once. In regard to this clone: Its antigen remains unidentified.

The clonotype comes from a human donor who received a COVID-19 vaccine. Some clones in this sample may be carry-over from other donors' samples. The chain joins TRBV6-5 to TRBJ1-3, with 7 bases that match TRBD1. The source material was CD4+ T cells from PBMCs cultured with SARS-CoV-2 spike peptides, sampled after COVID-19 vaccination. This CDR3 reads CASSYSQGRVGNTIYF. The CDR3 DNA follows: TGTGCCAGCAGTTATTCACAGGGGAGGGTCGGAAACACCATATATTTT.